These 28 T cell receptor beta chains were sequenced from one sample in a study of T-cell reconstitution after alpha-beta-depleted transplantation in children. Unique molecular identifiers were incorporated into the prepared TCRbeta library. MiXCR was run by TCRdb on the PCR reads, yielding one entry per CDR3 protein. This sample yields about 600,000 distinct CDR3 sequences, of which about 23% are seen a single time; 13% to 15% belongs to the top ten. The sequenced sample was PBMCs, mostly from graft donor cells, obtained 360 days after TCRalphabeta/CD19-depleted stem cell transplant. The receptors stem from a boy in the first two years of life who had a stem cell transplant for acute myeloid leukemia, so the T cells may come from the graft donor.

This clonotype was counted many times. V usage is TRBV7-7 and J usage is TRBJ2-3, with no clear D. The CDR3 contains 13 residues. The V end was cut by 1 base, the J end by 4 bases, with 6 bases between. From germline, CDR1 is SSHAT and CDR2 FNYEAQ (reference sequence). The CDR3 DNA is TGTGCCAGCAGCTTAGATGGGGCAGATACGCAGTATTTT. It encodes CASSLDGADTQYF. Combining the CDR3 with reference TRBV7-7 and TRBJ2-3 gives the whole variable domain GAGVSQSPRYKVTKRGQDVTLRCDPISSHATLYWYQQALGQGPEFLTYFNYEAQPDKSGLPSDRFSAERPEGSISTLTIQRTEQRDSAMYRCASSLDGADTQYFGPGTRLTVL.

This clonotype was counted at least ten times. As DNA, the CDR3 is TGCAGTGCTCCCCGCACAGGGGACGAGCAGTACTTC. It translates to CSAPRTGDEQYF. The chain employs TRBV20-1 and TRBJ2-7; 7 bases match TRBD1. The germline gives CDR1 DFQATT, CDR2 SNEGSKA (reference sequence). CDR3 length: 12 amino acids. V lost 5 bases, J lost 5 bases, and 6 bases stayed unmatched.

CDR3 bases: TGTGCCAGCAGCTTCGGACTAGCGGGTTGGAACACAGATACGCAGTATTTT. Its translation: CASSFGLAGWNTDTQYF. The gene calls are TRBV7-2 and TRBJ2-3; 11 nucleotides agree with TRBD2. Germline trimming cut 3 bases from V and 2 bases from J; bases unmatched to any gene: 7. CDR3 length: 17 residues. Per germline, CDR1 SGHTA and CDR2 FQGNSA.

The genes are TRBV6-1 and TRBJ1-1, with D unresolved. The CDR3 runs 15 residues. The germline gives CDR1 MNHNS, CDR2 SASEGT. V lost 8 bases and J 1 base, leaving 17 bases between the germline ends. DNA for the CDR3: TGTGCCAGCCGTCGTTCTGTTACTTGGAACACTGAAGCTTTCTTT. It yields the protein CASRRSVTWNTEAFF.

The genes are TRBV5-5 and TRBJ2-5; no clear D. V was cut by 2 bases and J by 4 bases, with 3 bases left in between. Germline loops: CDR1 SGHKS, CDR2 YYEKEE (reference sequence). The CDR3 covers 11 residues. The CDR3 DNA sequence: TGTGCCAGCAGCTTTATAGAGACCCAGTACTTC. Its translation: CASSFIETQYF.

This clonotype has more than one count but fewer than ten. CDR3: CASETGGGPGPGDTQYF. The CDR3 region has the DNA TGTGCCAGCGAGACAGGGGGTGGCCCCGGACCCGGAGATACGCAGTATTTT. V is TRBV25-1 and J is TRBJ2-3, with 9 bases that match TRBD1. Germline V gene sequence: CDR1 MGHDK, CDR2 SYGVNS. The CDR3 runs to 17 residues. The trim removed 8 bases at V and 5 bases at J, leaving 17 bases unmatched.

The genes are TRBV25-1 and TRBJ2-2, with D unclear. Germline V gives CDR1 MGHDK, CDR2 SYGVNS. The CDR3 extends over 13 amino acids. V lost 2 bases to trimming and J lost 6 bases, with 7 bases between them. CDR3 in DNA: TGTGCCAGCAGTGAACAGAGGCCCGGGGAGCTGTTTTTT. Amino acid sequence: CASSEQRPGELFF.

The chain has TRBV7-9 and TRBJ1-1; the D is unclear. Between the trimmed V and J ends, which lost 0 bases and 11 bases, there was a span of 19 bases. Germline CDR1 SEHNR, CDR2 FQNEAQ (reference sequence). This CDR3 has 15 residues. CDR3 sequence (DNA): TGTGCCAGCAGCTTAGCTGACGGGTGGCCTGTGAAGGCTTTCTTT. This gives the protein CASSLADGWPVKAFF.

CDR3 nucleotides: TGCAGTGCTCGGGGGATTAGCACAGATACGCAGTATTTT. As protein: CSARGISTDTQYF. The rearrangement links TRBV20-1 to TRBJ2-3; a possible D gene is TRBD2 (6 bases). Germline CDR1 is DFQATT and CDR2 is SNEGSKA (reference sequence). The CDR3 totals 13 residues. The V end was cut by 5 bases, the J end by 0 bases, with 9 bases between.

There are many counts of this clonotype. V is TRBV20-1 and J is TRBJ2-5; D unclear. The CDR3 loop spans 13 amino acids. The V gene lost 6 bases and the J gene lost 0 bases, with 11 bases spanning the gap. The germline CDR1 and CDR2 sequences are DFQATT and SNEGSKA (reference sequence). Here the CDR3 DNA reads TGCAGTGCCACATGGACGTACCAAGAGACCCAGTACTTC. Residues: CSATWTYQETQYF.

The chain employs TRBV12-3 or TRBV12-4 and TRBJ2-2; D is possibly TRBD2 (5 bases). CDR3 length: 15 amino acids. The ends were cut back, 6 bases at V and 5 bases at J, with 16 bases in the middle. The CDR3 DNA follows: TGTGCCAGCAGCCCTCGATTAGCGCGGACCGGGGAGCTGTTTTTT. Translating it yields CASSPRLARTGELFF.

The chain couples TRBV6-1 to TRBJ2-5; maybe TRBD1 (5 bases). The CDR3 is made up of 14 amino acids. Trimming shortened V by 5 bases and J by 3 bases, and 13 bases separated the two germline ends. Germline V lookup: CDR1 MNHNS, CDR2 SASEGT. The CDR3 loop reads CASSLYKGEETQYF. CDR3 in DNA: TGTGCCAGCAGTCTGTACAAAGGGGAAGAGACCCAGTACTTC.

This clonotype has a handful of counts. This chain links TRBV20-1 with TRBJ1-3; D perhaps matches TRBD1 (5 bases). CDR3 length equals 15 residues. In germline, CDR1 is DFQATT, CDR2 SNEGSKA (reference sequence). The V end was cut by 3 bases, the J end by 0 bases, with 12 bases between. The chain's CDR3 is CSASPDSSSGNTIYF. Written as DNA, the CDR3 is TGCAGTGCTAGTCCTGACAGCAGCTCTGGAAACACCATATATTTT.

The CDR3 region is CASSQDRESKRMNTEAFF. CDR3 in DNA: TGTGCCAGCAGCCAAGATCGGGAGAGTAAGAGAATGAACACTGAAGCTTTCTTT. The chain carries TRBV14 and TRBJ1-1; D gene uncertain. The CDR3 has 18 residues. Trimming took 0 bases from V and 0 from J, leaving 17 bases between them. Germline lookup yields CDR1 SGHDN and CDR2 FVKESK.

The V gene is TRBV4-3, the J gene TRBJ2-6, with D uncertain. Trimming took 0 bases from V and 3 from J, leaving 15 bases between them. This CDR3 has 18 residues. Germline-derived CDR1 and CDR2 are LGHNA and YSLEER. CDR3 sequence: CASSQDLGSLSGANVLTF. The DNA of the CDR3 is TGCGCCAGCAGCCAAGATCTCGGCAGTCTAAGTGGGGCCAACGTCCTGACTTTC.

There are a few counts of this clonotype. The chain employs TRBV10-1 and TRBJ2-5; possibly TRBD1 or TRBD2 for D (6 bases each). This CDR3 region has 14 residues. Looked up from germline, CDR1 is WNHNN and CDR2 is SYGVQD (reference sequence). Trimming removed 0 bases from V and 7 bases from J, with 12 bases in between. This CDR3 reads CASSESRGGGTQYF. CDR3 nucleotides: TGCGCCAGCAGTGAGTCGAGAGGAGGGGGGACCCAGTACTTC.

J is TRBJ2-3 and V is TRBV9, with 8 positions matching TRBD1. There are 16 residues in the CDR3. The germline CDR1 and CDR2 sequences are SGDLS and YYNGEE. V trimming: 1 base; J trimming: 2 bases; junction bases outside the gene matches: 6. CDR3 coding DNA: TGTGCCAGCAGCGTAAGAGGGACAGGAACCACAGATACGCAGTATTTT. Protein product: CASSVRGTGTTDTQYF.

The chain combines TRBV20-1 with TRBJ2-5, with D possibly TRBD2 on 5 matching bases. From germline, CDR1 is DFQATT and CDR2 SNEGSKA (reference sequence). The CDR3 is 12 amino acids. This CDR3 reads CSGNRSPGTQYF. CDR3 sequence (DNA): TGCAGCGGGAACCGTTCCCCGGGGACCCAGTACTTC.

This rearrangement joins TRBV5-1 to TRBJ2-1; TRBD2 matches at 12 bases. The CDR3 contains 16 residues. J was trimmed by 7 bases and V by 4 bases; bases with no gene match: 9. Per germline, CDR1 SGHRS and CDR2 YFSETQ. The CDR3 protein is CASSRGGTSGQNEQFF. The CDR3 bases are TGCGCCAGCAGCAGGGGGGGGACTAGCGGGCAAAATGAGCAGTTCTTC.

This clonotype was counted at least ten times. The chain joins TRBV12-3 or TRBV12-4 to TRBJ2-4; unclear D gene. Trimming shortened V by 3 bases and J by 0 bases, and 12 bases separated the two germline ends. This CDR3 has 16 residues. CDR3 nucleotides: TGTGCCAGCAGTTTCTCCGGGCTAACAGCCAAAAACATTCAGTACTTC. Translation gives CASSFSGLTAKNIQYF.

This clonotype was found many times. The rearrangement links TRBV12-3 or TRBV12-4 to TRBJ2-5; weak D call: TRBD2 (6 bases). V gave up 3 bases and J gave up 3 bases, with 11 bases separating them. This CDR3 spans 14 amino acids. CDR3 bases: TGTGCCAGCAGTTTCGAAACTAGCAAAGAGACCCAGTACTTC. Translated, it gives CASSFETSKETQYF.

At least ten counts were recorded for this clonotype. The rearrangement links TRBV20-1 to TRBJ1-1; weak D call: TRBD1 (6 bases). The CDR3 has 14 residues. The germline V and J ends were trimmed by 2 bases and 0 bases, with 10 bases remaining between them. Germline assignment: CDR1 DFQATT and CDR2 SNEGSKA (reference sequence). CDR3 nucleotide sequence: TGCAGTGCTAGAACAGGGATCATGAACACTGAAGCTTTCTTT. Translation: CSARTGIMNTEAFF.

The rearrangement uses TRBV5-1 and TRBJ2-1; D is unresolved. V lost 4 bases and J lost 7, with 12 bases in between. This CDR3 has 13 amino acids. CDR1 and CDR2 (germline): SGHRS, YFSETQ. The CDR3 here is CASSAFMGNEQFF. CDR3 nucleotide sequence: TGCGCCAGCAGCGCATTCATGGGGAATGAGCAGTTCTTC. The variable domain in full, with the rest retrieved from reference TRBV5-1 and TRBJ2-1, is KAGVTQTPRYLIKTRGQQVTLSCSPISGHRSVSWYQQTPGQGLQFLFEYFSETQRNKGNFPGRFSGRQFSNSRSEMNVSTLELGDSALYLCASSAFMGNEQFFGPGTRLTVL.

This clonotype was picked up many times. This chain links TRBV11-2 with TRBJ2-1; D ambiguous. CDR3 size: 13 residues. The V gene lost 2 bases and the J gene lost 9 bases, with 11 bases spanning the gap. Germline assignment: CDR1 SGHAT and CDR2 FQNNGV. CDR3 sequence reads: CASSLSIAGEQFF. In nucleotides, the CDR3 is TGTGCCAGCAGCTTATCGATCGCAGGTGAGCAGTTCTTC. Filled out from reference TRBV11-2 and TRBJ2-1, the complete variable domain reads EAGVAQSPRYKIIEKRQSVAFWCNPISGHATLYWYQQILGQGPKLLIQFQNNGVVDDSQLPKDRFSAERLKGVDSTLKIQPAKLEDSAVYLCASSLSIAGEQFFGPGTRLTVL.

This clonotype was detected a few times. J is TRBJ2-5 and V is TRBV25-1, with D possibly matching TRBD2 (6 bases). V lost 2 bases to trimming and J lost 13 bases, with 11 bases between them. This CDR3 has 11 amino acids. Germline V CDR1 and CDR2: MGHDK, SYGVNS. This CDR3 reads CASSEGRGRYF. The DNA for the CDR3 is TGTGCCAGCAGTGAAGGGCGGGGACGGTACTTC.

This clonotype was detected only a few times. V and J are TRBV9 and TRBJ2-5, with D possibly TRBD2 on 5 matching bases. Germline assignment: CDR1 SGDLS and CDR2 YYNGEE. The CDR3 contains 13 residues. V lost 2 bases and J lost 4, with 9 bases in between. Written as DNA, the CDR3 is TGTGCCAGCAGCGTCGGCGGGTCAGAGACCCAGTACTTC. Translated, it gives CASSVGGSETQYF.

Ten or more counts support this clonotype. The rearrangement uses TRBV7-7 and TRBJ2-1; 7 positions match TRBD2. The ends lost 2 bases at V and 3 bases at J; junction bases unmatched: 4. Germline CDR1 reads SSHAT; CDR2 reads FNYEAQ (reference sequence). The length of the CDR3 is 15 residues. CDR3 sequence (DNA): TGTGCCAGCAGCTTAAGCCGGGGGGACTACAATGAGCAGTTCTTC. This translates into CASSLSRGDYNEQFF.

This clonotype was seen more than once but under ten times. The chain combines TRBV2 with TRBJ2-2; 7 bases agree with TRBD1. The trim removed 6 bases at V and 1 base at J, leaving 5 bases unmatched. The germline CDR1 and CDR2 sequences are SNHLY and FYNNEI. CDR3 length: 15 amino acids. CDR3 protein: CASRAGTVNTGELFF. DNA for the CDR3: TGTGCCAGCAGAGCAGGGACAGTGAACACCGGGGAGCTGTTTTTT.